The 30 T cell receptor beta chains reported below all come from one sample, sequenced in a study of beta chain features in type 1 diabetes. Reverse transcription of all isolated RNA meant that expressed TCRB transcripts were sequenced. Assay used: immunoSEQ multiplex PCR; TCRdb lists only in-frame clones, some missing. The sample contains approximately 470,000 clones, 30% of which appear only once. Sequencing was carried out using naive CD4+ T cells from blood. Source of these receptors: a young man in good health.

The chain has TRBV2 and TRBJ1-1; maybe TRBD1 (6 bases). The CDR3 has 13 amino acids. In germline, CDR1 is SNHLY, CDR2 FYNNEI. V shed 8 bases and J shed 1 base, with 11 bases lying between them. The DNA for the CDR3 is TGTGCCAGCGAGGCAGGGGAGAACACTGAAGCTTTCTTT. It yields the protein CASEAGENTEAFF.

This clone has just a few counts. The V and J genes are TRBV7-9 and TRBJ2-5; perhaps TRBD2 as D (5 bases). This CDR3 has 15 amino acids. Germline V gene lookup returns CDR1 SEHNR and CDR2 FQNEAQ (reference sequence). The germline V and J ends were trimmed by 5 bases and 5 bases, with 18 bases remaining between them. The CDR3 loop reads CASSPAIFEGETQYF. CDR3 coding DNA: TGTGCCAGCAGCCCCGCAATATTTGAGGGCGAGACCCAGTACTTC.

V is TRBV18 and J is TRBJ1-4, with D unclear. The CDR3 has 15 residues. Germline-derived CDR1 and CDR2 are KGHSH and LQKENI. Deletions cut 5 bases from V and 7 bases from J, with 17 bases between. CDR3 loop: CASSSDTPISEKLFF. For the CDR3, the DNA is TGTGCCAGCTCATCAGACACCCCAATAAGTGAAAAACTGTTTTTT.

This clone was counted a few times. The CDR3 is CASSIRSGVGNEQFF. CDR3 sequence (DNA): TGTGCCAGTAGTATTCGGTCGGGAGTGGGAAATGAGCAGTTCTTC. The chain recombines TRBV19 with TRBJ2-1; D is perhaps TRBD2 (6 bases). This CDR3 has 15 amino acids. Trimming left V 3 bases short and J 7 bases short, with 16 bases between. Germline V gene lookup returns CDR1 LNHDA and CDR2 SQIVND (reference sequence).

This clone has a handful of counts. This chain connects TRBV4-3 to TRBJ1-2, with 7 nucleotides matching TRBD1. This CDR3 is 12 amino acids long. Trimming took 0 bases from V and 10 from J; bases not matched to a gene: 2. Germline V lookup: CDR1 LGHNA, CDR2 YSLEER. The CDR3 bases are TGCGCCAGCAGCCAAGATACAGGGGTCTACACCTTC. This sequence encodes CASSQDTGVYTF.

V and J are TRBV4-3 and TRBJ2-3; TRBD1 agrees at 10 bases. V gave up 3 bases and J gave up 7 bases; unmatched junction bases: 19. This CDR3 is 19 amino acids long. Germline V gene lookup returns CDR1 LGHNA and CDR2 YSLEER. CDR3 region: CASSHQPGTGANFRNTQYF. In DNA, the CDR3 is TGCGCCAGCAGCCACCAACCAGGGACAGGGGCCAATTTTCGGAATACGCAGTATTTT.

The chain joins TRBV7-9 to TRBJ2-5, with D maybe TRBD1 (5 bases). The CDR3 contains 14 residues. The V gene lost 3 bases and the J gene lost 0 bases, with 8 bases spanning the gap. Per the germline V gene, CDR1 is SEHNR and CDR2 is FQNEAQ (reference sequence). The CDR3 coding sequence is TGTGCCAGCAGCTTCAGACAGTACCAAGAGACCCAGTACTTC. This sequence encodes CASSFRQYQETQYF.

A few counts support this clone. The CDR3 DNA sequence: TGTGCCTGGGAGTTCTTGAACACTGAAGCTTTCTTT. It encodes CAWEFLNTEAFF. J is TRBJ1-1 and V is TRBV30, with no clear D. Germline CDR1 GTSNPN, CDR2 SVGIG (reference sequence). The V and J ends lost 5 bases and 0 bases respectively, with 7 bases between them. This CDR3 region has 12 residues.

The chain employs TRBV6-5 and TRBJ2-1, with TRBD2 matching 10 bases. This CDR3 spans 15 amino acids. The germline V gene encodes CDR1 MNHEY and CDR2 SVGAGI. Trimming removed 7 bases from V and 4 bases from J; junction bases left unmatched: 7. This CDR3 is CASTVGLAAYNEQFF. The CDR3 nucleotides are TGTGCCAGCACCGTAGGACTAGCGGCATACAATGAGCAGTTCTTC.

This clone showed up just a few times. The chain couples TRBV30 to TRBJ1-1, with D tentatively TRBD1 (5 bases). The CDR3 contains 13 residues. Germline lookup yields CDR1 GTSNPN and CDR2 SVGIG (reference sequence). Trimming cost V 3 bases and J 6 bases, with 14 bases left between them. The CDR3 loop is CAWRQAIRSEAFF. The CDR3 coding sequence is TGTGCCTGGAGACAGGCCATAAGGTCTGAAGCTTTCTTT.

The genes are TRBV7-9 and TRBJ2-7; the D gene is possibly TRBD1 (6 bases). CDR1 SEHNR and CDR2 FQNEAQ come from the germline V gene (reference sequence). The germline V and J ends were trimmed by 5 bases and 6 bases, with 17 bases remaining between them. CDR3 length equals 14 residues. CDR3 loop: CASSQTPTGSEQYF. The CDR3 DNA reads as TGTGCCAGCAGCCAGACCCCTACAGGGTCCGAGCAGTACTTC. Using reference TRBV7-9 and TRBJ2-7 for the parts outside the CDR3, the full variable domain is DTGVSQNPRHKITKRGQNVTFRCDPISEHNRLYWYRQTLGQGPEFLTYFQNEAQLEKSRLLSDRFSAERPKGSFSTLEIQRTEQGDSAMYLCASSQTPTGSEQYFGPGTRLTVT.

This clone occurred a few times. The rearrangement links TRBV4-1 to TRBJ2-5, with 10 bases fitting TRBD2. After removal of 1 base from V and 5 bases from J, the junction contained 10 bases not matched to a gene. The germline V gene has CDR1 MGHRA and CDR2 YSYEKL. This CDR3 contains 17 residues. CDR3 bases: TGCGCCAGCAGCCAAGGGAGAGTAGCGGGAGGTATGGAGACCCAGTACTTC. This gives the protein CASSQGRVAGGMETQYF.

This clone was seen a handful of times. The gene calls are TRBV30 and TRBJ1-5, with D maybe TRBD1 (5 bases). Trimming pared 3 bases from V and 0 bases from J, leaving 9 bases between. The CDR3 covers 14 residues. Germline V gives CDR1 GTSNPN, CDR2 SVGIG (reference sequence). CDR3 region: CAWSQGVSNQPQHF. CDR3 in DNA: TGTGCCTGGAGCCAGGGCGTTAGCAATCAGCCCCAGCATTTT. The whole variable domain, remainder taken from reference TRBV30 and TRBJ1-5, is SQTIHQWPATLVQPVGSPLSLECTVEGTSNPNLYWYRQAAGRGLQLLFYSVGIGQISSEVPQNLSASRPQDRQFILSSKKLLLSDSGFYLCAWSQGVSNQPQHFGDGTRLSIL.

A few counts support this clone. The rearrangement links TRBV9 to TRBJ1-2, with no clear D. The germline CDR1 and CDR2 sequences are SGDLS and YYNGEE. The germline V and J ends were trimmed by 0 bases and 2 bases, with 5 bases remaining between them. CDR3 length: 13 amino acids. CDR3 in DNA: TGTGCCAGCAGCGTAGGGCCGAACTATGGCTACACCTTC. It specifies CASSVGPNYGYTF.

The chain links TRBV7-6 to TRBJ2-6; D gene ambiguous. Deletions cut 0 bases from V and 0 bases from J, with 3 bases between. The CDR3 sequence is 15 residues long. In germline, CDR1 is SGHVS, CDR2 FNYEAQ. The CDR3 bases are TGTGCCAGCAGCTTAGCGCTCTCTGGGGCCAACGTCCTGACTTTC. It translates to CASSLALSGANVLTF. The entire variable domain, with the rest obtained from reference TRBV7-6 and TRBJ2-6, is as follows: GAGVSQSPRYKVTKRGQDVALRCDPISGHVSLYWYRQALGQGPEFLTYFNYEAQQDKSGLPNDRFSAERPEGSISTLTIQRTEQRDSAMYRCASSLALSGANVLTFGAGSRLTVL.

The chain is built from TRBV7-2 and TRBJ2-6; D remains ambiguous. The CDR3 totals 15 residues. Trimming cost V 7 bases and J 0 bases, with 10 bases left between them. Germline V gene data show CDR1 as SGHTA and CDR2 as FQGNSA. The CDR3 coding sequence is TGTGCCAGCACCTCTGGGCGCTCTGGGGCCAACGTCCTGACTTTC. This encodes CASTSGRSGANVLTF.

J is TRBJ2-3 and V is TRBV15, with D perhaps given as TRBD1 or TRBD2 (6 bases each). The germline CDR1 and CDR2 sequences are LNHNV and YYDKDF (reference sequence). V lost 4 bases and J 5 bases, leaving 19 bases between the germline ends. The CDR3 sequence is 16 residues long. The CDR3 is CATSTWGAELGDTQYF. The CDR3 coding sequence is TGTGCCACCAGCACGTGGGGGGCTGAATTGGGAGATACGCAGTATTTT.

This chain links TRBV25-1 with TRBJ2-3; the D gene is possibly TRBD2 (7 bases). In germline, CDR1 is MGHDK, CDR2 SYGVNS. V dropped 11 bases and J dropped 3 bases, with 15 bases sitting between them. The CDR3 is made up of 13 amino acids. The CDR3 loop reads CAAGALGTDTQYF. DNA for the CDR3: TGTGCCGCGGGGGCGCTAGGGACAGATACGCAGTATTTT.

With regard to this clone: Different DNA sequences within this sample yield the same CDR3. This sequence joins TRBV7-9 and TRBJ2-7; D gene uncertain. The germline V and J ends were trimmed by 6 bases and 4 bases, with 7 bases remaining between them. The CDR3 is 11 residues long. Looked up from germline, CDR1 is SEHNR and CDR2 is FQNEAQ (reference sequence). DNA of the CDR3: TGTGCCAGCAGTCCTGCTTACGAGCAGTACTTC. Translation gives CASSPAYEQYF.

The chain recombines TRBV7-9 with TRBJ2-3; 7 nucleotides agree with TRBD1. V dropped 5 bases and J dropped 2; count of bases not matched to a gene: 10. Germline V gene data show CDR1 as SEHNR and CDR2 as FQNEAQ (reference sequence). CDR3 length: 16 residues. The CDR3 region is CASSRPGQRITDTQYF. In DNA, the CDR3 is TGTGCCAGCAGCCGTCCGGGACAGAGGATCACAGATACGCAGTATTTT.

The CDR3 coding sequence is TGTGCCAGCAGCTTAGTCTACGAGGATACGCAGTATTTT. It yields the protein CASSLVYEDTQYF. The genes are TRBV7-2 and TRBJ2-3; D gene unclear. This CDR3 comprises 13 residues. Trimming removed 1 base from V and 6 bases from J, with 8 bases in between. Germline V gene data show CDR1 as SGHTA and CDR2 as FQGNSA.

Here the CDR3 reads CSVEEPGIRNGYTF. The CDR3 DNA sequence: TGCAGCGTTGAAGAGCCGGGGATTAGGAATGGCTACACCTTC. V gene TRBV29-1 combines with J gene TRBJ1-2; D gene uncertain. V dropped 0 bases and J dropped 6 bases, with 14 bases sitting between them. Germline V gives CDR1 SQVTM, CDR2 ANQGSEA. The CDR3 contains 14 residues.

The V and J genes are TRBV9 and TRBJ2-2; D is unresolved. Germline V gives CDR1 SGDLS, CDR2 YYNGEE. The CDR3 is 17 amino acids. Trimming stripped 5 bases from V and 0 bases from J, with 17 bases between. DNA of the CDR3: TGTGCCAGCAGTAAATCGTACCGAGCGTCGAACACCGGGGAGCTGTTTTTT. Encoded protein: CASSKSYRASNTGELFF. The full variable domain, in which reference TRBV9 and TRBJ2-2 provide the parts outside the CDR3, is DSGVTQTPKHLITATGQRVTLRCSPRSGDLSVYWYQQSLDQGLQFLIQYYNGEERAKGNILERFSAQQFPDLHSELNLSSLELGDSALYFCASSKSYRASNTGELFFGEGSRLTVL.

This clone has a handful of counts. The gene calls are TRBV10-3 and TRBJ1-2; 9 bases map to TRBD1. Germline V lookup: CDR1 ENHRY, CDR2 SYGVKD. V was pared by 2 bases and J by 6 bases, with 10 bases of the junction left unmatched. The length of the CDR3 is 16 residues. The CDR3 DNA reads as TGTGCCATCAGTGAGCGAACTGTGACAGGGGGTGATGGCTACACCTTC. Translation gives CAISERTVTGGDGYTF.

In its sample, this clone was seen a few times. The chain combines TRBV7-2 with TRBJ2-4; D not certain. V lost 5 bases to trimming and J lost 5 bases, with 7 bases between them. The CDR3 contains 12 residues. CDR1 is SGHTA, CDR2 FQGNSA, per germline. Written as DNA, the CDR3 is TGTGCCAGCAGCCCCACAGAAAACATTCAGTACTTC. Its translation is CASSPTENIQYF.

The rearrangement joins TRBV23-1 to TRBJ2-4, with 7 bases identical to TRBD1. TRBV23-1 is designated an ORF whose function remains uncertain. The ends lost 3 bases at V and 11 bases at J; junction bases unmatched: 4. The CDR3 sequence is 12 residues long. DNA of the CDR3: TGCGCCAGCAGTCAGACAGGGATTTTTCAGTACTTC. Encoded protein: CASSQTGIFQYF.

At least ten counts were recorded for this clone. The V and J genes are TRBV30 and TRBJ2-7; perhaps TRBD1 as D (5 bases). Trimming took 2 bases from V and 7 from J, leaving 21 bases between them. The CDR3 extends over 15 amino acids. CDR1 GTSNPN and CDR2 SVGIG come from the germline V gene (reference sequence). CDR3 coding DNA: TGTGCCTGGAGTCCCGGCCAGGGCCCAGCACAAGAGCAGTACTTC. Its translation: CAWSPGQGPAQEQYF.

A word on this clone: The sample holds other DNA sequences that translate to the same CDR3. V and J are TRBV28 and TRBJ2-1; D unresolved. Trimming stripped 6 bases from V and 3 bases from J, with 9 bases between. The germline V gene has CDR1 MDHEN and CDR2 SYDVKM. The CDR3 extends over 13 amino acids. CDR3 bases: TGTGCCAGCAGCCTAACTGGCTACAATGAGCAGTTCTTC. Protein sequence: CASSLTGYNEQFF.

V is TRBV7-6 and J is TRBJ2-1, with TRBD2 matching 11 bases. The CDR3 totals 15 residues. CDR1 SGHVS and CDR2 FNYEAQ come from the germline V gene. The trim removed 4 bases at V and 10 bases at J, leaving 9 bases unmatched. The CDR3 region has the DNA TGTGCCAGCAGCTCCGATAGCGGGAGGGCCGTCGAGCAGTTCTTC. The encoded protein is CASSSDSGRAVEQFF.

CDR3 in amino acids: CASSLDYSSYEQYF. The DNA for the CDR3 is TGTGCCAGCAGCTTAGATTACAGCTCCTACGAGCAGTACTTC. The rearrangement joins TRBV7-2 to TRBJ2-7, with no clear D. In germline, CDR1 is SGHTA, CDR2 FQGNSA. The CDR3 loop spans 14 amino acids. V dropped 1 base and J dropped 0 bases, with 7 bases sitting between them.